This entry describes one T cell receptor (beta chain). The target antigen is unknown. Unique molecular identifiers featured in how the TCRbeta library was prepared. Each CDR3 protein is one row after TCRdb ran MiXCR on the PCR reads. The sample includes about 220,000 distinct CDR3 sequences, approximately 19% of them seen just once. The sample belongs to a study of T-cell reconstitution after alpha-beta-depleted transplantation in children. Study observations and caveats: Counts and diversity of T cells one year after transplant came mostly from newly produced T cells. Alpha-beta T cells present about two months after transplant were reported to originate from several hundred expanded graft clones. Where some patients showed high TCRbeta diversity at day 60, it came from recipient T cells and thymic progenitors that had survived.

Germline V gene data show CDR1 as DFQATT and CDR2 as SNEGSKA (reference sequence). The CDR3 is made up of 12 amino acids. Deletions cut 5 bases from V and 6 bases from J, with 14 bases between. The chain employs TRBV20-1 and TRBJ2-7, with a weak D call TRBD1 (5 bases). The sequence came from a male patient aged 2 to 9 who had a stem cell transplant for acute lymphoblastic leukemia, so the T cells may come from the graft donor. This specimen consisted of PBMCs, mostly from graft donor cells, obtained 360 days after TCRalphabeta/CD19-depleted stem cell transplant. CDR3 protein: CSAPERGIEQYF. DNA of the CDR3: TGCAGTGCTCCCGAAAGGGGTATCGAGCAGTACTTC.